The entry below gives a single TCR beta chain sequence along with its context. The antigen is undetermined. The data originate from a study of cytomegalovirus exposure and HLA in healthy donors. Study-wide findings and caveats: Segments of the TCR beta V type were, in most cases, productive about 90% or about 30% of the time in an earlier analysis.

The PCR ran on 60 Vbeta and 13 Jbeta primers. Generated by immunoSEQ multiplex PCR, the TCRdb table keeps only in-frame clones and is missing some. In the table there are under 200,000 clones, around three quarters of which are singletons. This CDR3 is built from 15 residues. Between the trimmed V and J ends, which lost 0 bases and 5 bases, there was a span of 13 bases. CDR1 and CDR2 from the germline V gene are MNHNS and SASEGT. The source material was PBMCs. The origin of this receptor is a middle-aged man in good health and CMV-seronegative. The rearrangement uses TRBV6-1 and TRBJ1-2; D may be TRBD1 (6 bases). CDR3 sequence (DNA): TGTGCCAGCAGTGAAGCCTCAGGGGTAGAGTATGGCTACACCTTC. Translated, it gives CASSEASGVEYGYTF.